This T cell receptor (beta chain) derives from a study of cytomegalovirus exposure and HLA in healthy donors. This clone was seen just once. Its antigen is as yet unknown. TCRdb's table, derived via immunoSEQ multiplex PCR, lists solely in-frame clones and lacks some. The table includes under 75,000 clones, almost 97% detected once. Study observations and caveats: The study put 150 to 200 TCR beta chains on its list as cytomegalovirus-associated.

This CDR3 is built from 13 residues. The V gene lost 2 bases and the J gene lost 6 bases, with 7 bases spanning the gap. CDR1 is SGHTA and CDR2 is FQGTGA in the germline V gene. This TCR derives from a woman aged 18-29 years in good health and CMV-seronegative. This sequence joins TRBV7-3 and TRBJ2-2; D gene unclear. The sequencing sample was made of PBMCs. In DNA form, the CDR3 reads TGTGCCAGCAGCTTAGTCCAGGCCGGGGAGCTGTTTTTT. Translating gives CASSLVQAGELFF.